This record looks at one T cell receptor beta chain sequence and its context. Its antigen is currently not known. Base-call qualities are not available, and no considerably larger clone is one nucleotide away. The source of the sample is a study of cytomegalovirus exposure and HLA in healthy donors (dated by TCRdb to the late 2010s). Regarding the research as a whole: In an earlier analysis of some 610 of the donors, about 260 Gb of sequence data and just under 120 million unique TCR beta sequences from about 179 million T cells were reported. HLA typing included class I and class II loci at four-digit resolution. In the later analysis, no new phenotypic data were used to find candidate immune exposures; instead, reliance was placed on TCR beta sequences and their occurrence across donors. Using immunosequencing, the study profiled T cell repertoires from about 650 subjects and related those repertoires to cytomegalovirus serostatus. Of the approximately 400 genotyped donors, 65% to 90% fell in the genetic ancestry cluster associated with self-reported Caucasian donors. On average, roughly 240,000 unique TCR beta nucleotide sequences were sequenced per donor among 300 to 500 genotyped donors of the cohort, with roughly 18% of those sequences being non-productive. Donor age, sex, ethnicity and CMV serostatus were compiled together with the repertoire data. To decide whether each TCR beta V gene segment behaved as functional or pseudogenic, an earlier analysis of some 600 of the donors relied on high-throughput TCR beta sequencing. A separate validation cohort of over 95 different subjects was used in addition to the roughly 700-subject first cohort. To predict cytomegalovirus infection status, the study brought together high-throughput TCR immunosequencing, statistical association of individual TCRs with disease status, and machine learning. Around 300 gigabases of sequencing data and around 87 million unique TCR sequences were included in an early release covering roughly 600 HLA-typed donors. About five DR-DQ haplotypes were treated as single units for association and clustering because of strong linkage in the cohort. In a later genetic analysis, genome-wide SNP genotypes for 398 of the 666 donors were used, and that subset was treated as a discovery cohort. In a later analysis, previously published TCR beta repertoires from fewer than 750 donors were re-analyzed and high-resolution HLA genotyping was added so that TCR occurrence patterns could be studied. Every repertoire in the discovery cohort had been generated on one and the same sequencing platform. Typing coverage varied by locus: about 620-640 donors for A, B, C, DRB1 and DQB1; about 520 for DQA1; around 570 for DPA1; 400 to 480 for DPB1. The study was designed to test whether signatures of past pathogen exposure could be identified by cataloging public T cell receptors. What the study reported, not specific to this receptor: When HLA alleles, especially DR and DQ, strongly co-occurred, attributing TCR associations to individual alleles was difficult. In a later analysis, TCR association rates were found to vary across HLA loci, with the most associated TCRs seen for DRB1 alleles and the fewest for HLA-C alleles. Some IMGT-functional V segments, including TRBV6-2 and TRBV6-3, could not be distinguished by the 87-base-pair reads and were therefore excluded. V-gene and J-gene trimming of TCR beta chains was associated with a missense DCLRE1C variant in a later genetic analysis, and the association was replicated in an independent cohort. Compared with equally common non-associated chains, HLA-associated TCR beta chains in a later analysis were more clonally expanded and had lower generation probabilities. Only TCR beta chains were sequenced in this cohort, and the absence of alpha or paired-chain data limited detectable features. In a later analysis, most CMV-associated TCR beta chains were found to appear HLA-restricted, with HLA associations seemingly driven largely by CMV exposure. Because counts were too low, roughly 18 rarely observed V segments, including chromosome 9 orphons, were left out of the earlier analysis of over 550 of the donors. In vitro tests confirmed that a few of the cytomegalovirus-associated TCR beta chains recognize cytomegalovirus antigens. In both the original and validation cohorts, the classifier was reported to diagnose cytomegalovirus status with high specificity and sensitivity. Sequencing depth was assumed to be roughly uniform across donors in the presence/absence analyses, though that assumption may not hold. Linkage disequilibrium might explain the correlated functional status among segregating V segments, but an unknown experimental factor could not be excluded. Because HLA typing was unavailable for some donors at each locus, only the typed subset was used in association tests. According to a later analysis, parvovirus B19, influenza, CMV and Epstein-Barr virus appeared linked to several top co-occurrence clusters. A group of highly shared sequence variants was considered likely to be a technical artifact of the sequencing pipeline. Most TCR sequences were seen in very few donors, while some public TCRs were found in many individuals. In the study, some 160 TCR beta chains were listed as associated with cytomegalovirus. In an earlier analysis of roughly 500 of the donors, most TCR beta V segments appeared in productive rearrangements about 87% or about 30% of the time, broadly matching IMGT annotations. A further reported finding was that TCR beta sequences accurately predicted the HLA-A and HLA-B alleles for most subjects in the first cohort. A later analysis associated 16,951 TCR beta sequences with specific HLA alleles at a false discovery rate of 0.05. A later genetic analysis reported fewer N-insertions in productive TCRs among donors in an Asian-associated ancestry cluster than the roughly 620-donor mean. The only immune exposure information available for the cohort was CMV serostatus. The authors suggested that the approach could potentially be generalized to other disease states and immunological phenotypes.

The library was obtained by the immunoSEQ multiplex PCR assay. A mixture of 60 forward primers for TCR Vbeta segments and 13 reverse primers for TCR Jbeta segments was used in the multiplex PCR. The CDR3 region of rearranged TCR beta genes was amplified from genomic DNA by a multiplex PCR assay. The Illumina HiSeq System was used to sequence the amplified TCR beta libraries as 87-base-pair reads. From the authors' description of their analysis: Across the 500 to 700 repertoires, a later analysis counted around 80 million unique TCR beta chains, around 10 million of which were shared by at least two donors. To remove PCR and sequencing errors, raw reads were error-corrected and collapsed into unique sequences using a nearest-neighbor algorithm that merged closely related sequences. CDR3 sequences were aligned to IMGT reference sequences to assign V, D and J gene segments. For a sequence to be retained, at least a six-nucleotide match to both a V gene segment and a J gene segment was required. Rearrangements were classified as productive when the CDR3 lacked stop codons and remained in frame with V and J, and all other rearrangements were classified as non-productive. CDR3 was defined by IMGT convention, running from the second conserved V-encoded cysteine to the conserved J-encoded phenylalanine. The earlier analysis of about 640 of the donors excluded any sequence lacking an unambiguous match to a single V gene segment. An earlier analysis of around 600 of the donors classified V segments as functional when productive rearrangements were above 56.7% and as segregating when the standard deviation between donors was above 5%. A statistical classification framework was built for diagnosing cytomegalovirus status from the catalog of TCR beta chain sequences. A later analysis assigned V and J genes by comparing TCR nucleotide sequences with IMGT/GENE-DB human TR gene sequences. In a later analysis, CDR3 sequences and most-parsimonious VDJ recombination scenarios were assigned using the TCRdist pipeline. A later analysis defined each TCR beta chain by its CDR3 amino acid sequence plus V-gene family, and excluded reads lacking a unique V-gene family. As a way to deal with suspected cross-contamination and a sequencing artifact, a later analysis dropped roughly 600 nucleotide sequences that were highly shared and had low generation probability. A later analysis calculated a clonal expansion index for each public chain from normalized within-repertoire ranks of inferred template counts. In a later analysis, generation probabilities were computed using a VDJ recombination model fitted to out-of-frame rearrangements, and the results were checked against IGoR. In a later analysis, TCR-TCR, TCR-HLA and TCR-CMV co-occurrence was scored with hypergeometric tests, and a repertoire-size bias correction was applied to TCR pairs. A later analysis estimated false discovery rates by permuting HLA or CMV assignments 20 times. In a later analysis, co-occurring TCRs were grouped with DBSCAN, and TCRdist sequence similarity was added when clustering was performed within HLA-allele-positive subsets. Repertoires with fewer than 30,000 or more than 120,000 public chains, plus five repertoires with anomalous nucleotide sharing, were excluded from co-occurrence clustering. The table comes from immuneACCESS by way of TCRdb, which keeps in-frame sequences with V and J called. Part of the clones is missing from these tables; in studies checked, under half for an unresolved V gene and the rest for unknown reasons. D and trimming were read from the DNA, whereas the V and J calls and clone size are those reported in that table. The sample records around 200,000 clones, around 89% of which are singletons. About 1% of the sample is in the top ten clones.

The cohort was made up of roughly 670 healthy bone marrow donors. All cohort members were sampled while nominally healthy, although unrecorded immune exposures were likely present. The donor was CMV seronegative and belonged to the group of 350 to 400 seronegative cohort members. Each donor provided a peripheral blood sample, and peripheral blood mononuclear cells were used for TCR beta sequencing. The Qiagen DNeasy Blood Extraction Kit was used to extract genomic DNA from the blood cell samples. As encoded in the germline V gene (reference sequence), CDR1 is SEHNR while CDR2 is FQNEAQ. Measured from the cysteine to the phenylalanine, the CDR3 is 16 residues long. The retained sequence is limited to the CDR3, 48 bases, with the frame set at the first base. V loses 4 bases, J loses 7 bases, and the germline ends lie 23 bases apart.

The sequenced material came from PBMCs. Here the chain combines TRBV7-9 and TRBJ2-7, and perhaps TRBD2 as D gene, on 8 matching bases. The source of this sequence is a woman aged 18-30 years in good health and CMV-seronegative. The base sequence is TGTGCCAGCAGCTCTTTGGCGGGAGGACCGACAGGGGAGCAGTACTTC. Its protein is CASSSLAGGPTGEQYF.